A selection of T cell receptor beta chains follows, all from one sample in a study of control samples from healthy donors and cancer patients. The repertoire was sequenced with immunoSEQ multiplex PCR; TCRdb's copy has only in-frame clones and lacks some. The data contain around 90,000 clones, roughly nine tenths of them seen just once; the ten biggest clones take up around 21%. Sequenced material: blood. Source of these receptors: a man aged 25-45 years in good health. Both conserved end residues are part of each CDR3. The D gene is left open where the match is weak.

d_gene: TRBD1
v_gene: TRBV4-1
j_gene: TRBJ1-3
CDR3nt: TGCGCCAGCAGCTCAGGGGGCGCTGGAAACACCATATATTTT
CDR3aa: CASSSGGAGNTIYF

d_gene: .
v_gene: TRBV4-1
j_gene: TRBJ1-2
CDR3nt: TGCGCCAGCAGCCAAGAATTCGGACTTACTAACTATGGCTACACCTTC
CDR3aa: CASSQEFGLTNYGYTF

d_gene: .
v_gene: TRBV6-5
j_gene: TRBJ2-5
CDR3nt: TGTGCCAGCGCCGGGGCAGGGGCCAGCCAAGAGACCCAGTACTTC
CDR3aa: CASAGAGASQETQYF

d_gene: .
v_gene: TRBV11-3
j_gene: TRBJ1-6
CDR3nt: TGTGCCAGCAGCTTAGATGGAGAGAATTCACCCCTCCACTTT
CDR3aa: CASSLDGENSPLHF

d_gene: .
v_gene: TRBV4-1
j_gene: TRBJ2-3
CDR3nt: TGCGCCAGCAGGGGGGTTGGGACAGATACGCAGTATTTT
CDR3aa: CASRGVGTDTQYF

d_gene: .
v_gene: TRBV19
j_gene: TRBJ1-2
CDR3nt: TGTGCCAGTAGTGCCCGGGACGGAAACTATGGCTACACCTTC
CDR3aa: CASSARDGNYGYTF

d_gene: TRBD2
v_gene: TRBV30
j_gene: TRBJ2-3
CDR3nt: TGTGCCTCCGGGACTAGCGCAGATACGCAGTATTTT
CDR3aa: CASGTSADTQYF

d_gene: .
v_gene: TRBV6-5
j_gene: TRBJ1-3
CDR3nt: TGTGCCAGCAGTCCAGGGGCAGGGAGCGGAAACACCATATATTTT
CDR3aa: CASSPGAGSGNTIYF

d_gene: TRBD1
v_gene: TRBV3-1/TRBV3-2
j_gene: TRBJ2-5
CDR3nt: TGTGCCAGCAGCCCAGAACGGACAGGCCCTGAGACCCAGTACTTC
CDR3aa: CASSPERTGPETQYF

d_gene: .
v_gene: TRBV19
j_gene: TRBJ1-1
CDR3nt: TGTGCCAGTACCCCCAGGGAGGGCGTGGGGCTTGCTTTCTTT
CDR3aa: CASTPREGVGLAFF

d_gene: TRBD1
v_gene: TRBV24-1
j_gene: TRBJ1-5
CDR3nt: TGTGCCACCAGTGACCCGGGACAGGGTGGCAATCAGCCCCAGCATTTT
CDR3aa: CATSDPGQGGNQPQHF

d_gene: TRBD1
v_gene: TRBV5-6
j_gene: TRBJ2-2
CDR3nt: TGTGCCAGCAGCTTCAAGACAGGGAAAAACACCGGGGAGCTGTTTTTT
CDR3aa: CASSFKTGKNTGELFF

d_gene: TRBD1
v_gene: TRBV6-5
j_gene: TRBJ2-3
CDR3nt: TGTGCCAGCAGCCTAGACAGGGTGGGAATGAATTTT
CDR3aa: CASSLDRVGMNF